The T cell receptor (beta chain) under discussion was sequenced for a study of T-cell reconstitution after alpha-beta-depleted transplantation in children. Study-level points and caveats: Expanded graft clones numbering several hundred reportedly gave rise to alpha-beta T cells about two months after transplant.

TCRbeta library preparation incorporated unique molecular identifiers. From the PCR reads, TCRdb called clonotypes with MiXCR, one entry per CDR3 protein. The sample lists around 450,000 distinct CDR3 sequences, 43% occurring once. With 5 bases clipped from V and 10 bases from J, the junction kept 9 bases outside the gene matches. Germline CDR1 is ENHRY and CDR2 is SYGVKD. The CDR3 contains 14 residues. This clonotype was seen at least ten times. The target antigen is unknown. This sequence originates from a girl under 10 years old with aplastic anemia, due to receive a stem cell transplant. Material: PBMCs, obtained before TCRalphabeta/CD19-depleted stem cell transplant. The chain has TRBV10-3 and TRBJ2-1; the match to TRBD2 covers 9 bases. The CDR3 here is CAISSASGTYEQFF. Here the CDR3 DNA reads TGTGCCATCAGTTCCGCTAGCGGGACATACGAGCAGTTCTTC.